The 18 T cell receptor beta chains presented below share a single source sample, sequenced in a study of blood T cells in healthy people across ages. A second PCR of about 7 to 12 cycles used a sample-barcoded 5' primer and a J-beta primer mix. Each CDR3 protein gets one entry after TCRdb re-called the 5' RACE reads with MiXCR. The profile shows around 1,700,000 distinct CDR3 sequences, roughly 27% of them singletons. Material for sequencing was blood. These receptors were collected from a woman aged 25 to 39 in good health.

With respect to this clonotype: One base away lies a much larger clone, so this may be a sequencing read error. V is TRBV20-1 and J is TRBJ1-2, with 7 bases matching TRBD1. This CDR3 is built from 13 residues. Germline-derived CDR1 and CDR2 are DFQATT and SNEGSKA (reference sequence). CDR3 sequence (DNA): TGCAGCTCTGCGGACAGGACCGGGTATGGCTACACCTTC. Translated, it gives CSSADRTGYGYTF.

This rearrangement joins TRBV3-1 to TRBJ1-1; D possibly corresponds to TRBD1 (5 bases). This CDR3 has 14 residues. Germline loops: CDR1 LGHDT, CDR2 YNNKEL (reference sequence). Trimming pared 0 bases from V and 6 bases from J, leaving 11 bases between. CDR3 coding DNA: TGTGCCAGCAGCCAAGATATATGGGGGTCTGAAGCTTTCTTT. Protein: CASSQDIWGSEAFF.

This clonotype was observed a single time. The CDR3 protein is CASSHRTGEGAIYF. CDR3 in DNA: TGCGCCAGCAGCCACCGGACAGGGGAAGGTGCCATATATTTT. The chain is built from TRBV4-3 and TRBJ1-3; 9 bases fit TRBD1. V dropped 3 bases and J dropped 11; count of bases not matched to a gene: 8. CDR1 LGHNA and CDR2 YSLEER come from the germline V gene. The CDR3 totals 14 residues.

This chain uses TRBV24-1 with TRBJ2-3; D is possibly TRBD1 (5 bases). Between the trimmed V and J ends, which lost 10 bases and 5 bases, there was a span of 12 bases. This CDR3 has 12 amino acids. Germline V gives CDR1 KGHDR, CDR2 SFDVKD. The CDR3 DNA reads as TGTGCCACACAGGATTTCCAAGATACGCAGTATTTT. Encoded protein: CATQDFQDTQYF.

The chain carries TRBV27 and TRBJ2-4; D is uncertain. Germline V gene lookup returns CDR1 MNHEY and CDR2 SMNVEV (reference sequence). V was pared by 2 bases and J by 5 bases, with 7 bases between. CDR3 length: 13 residues. The CDR3 DNA follows: TGTGCCAGCAGTTTACTAGAAGAAAACATTCAGTACTTC. Its protein product is CASSLLEENIQYF.

The gene calls are TRBV20-1 and TRBJ2-7, with 13 bases identical to TRBD2. Germline CDR1 reads DFQATT; CDR2 reads SNEGSKA (reference sequence). The CDR3 sequence is 15 residues long. V shed 5 bases, J shed 8 bases, and the junction held 12 bases outside the gene matches. The CDR3 reads CSAAPGLAGPSKQYF. CDR3 sequence (DNA): TGCAGTGCTGCTCCGGGACTAGCGGGGCCATCTAAGCAGTACTTC.

This clonotype was counted ten times or more. This sequence joins TRBV2 and TRBJ2-7; 8 bases agree with TRBD1. From germline, CDR1 is SNHLY and CDR2 FYNNEI. The CDR3 covers 15 residues. V dropped 6 bases and J dropped 0; count of bases not matched to a gene: 7. CDR3 protein: CASRNGQGYSYEQYF. Here the CDR3 DNA reads TGTGCCAGCAGGAATGGACAGGGCTACTCCTACGAGCAGTACTTC.

The sample holds many counts of this clonotype. This sequence joins TRBV7-3 and TRBJ2-7; unclear D gene. The CDR3 length is 13 residues. Germline values: CDR1 SGHTA, CDR2 FQGTGA. Between the trimmed V and J ends, which lost 5 bases and 4 bases, there was a span of 12 bases. The CDR3 here is CASSPNLGYEQYF. CDR3 bases: TGTGCCAGCAGCCCCAATTTAGGGTACGAGCAGTACTTC.

This clonotype was seen only a few times. The chain carries TRBV2 and TRBJ1-1; D perhaps matches TRBD1 (5 bases). Germline CDR1 reads SNHLY; CDR2 reads FYNNEI. With 2 bases removed from V and 4 bases from J, the gap between germline ends came to 11 bases. The CDR3 spans 14 residues. CDR3 sequence reads: CASSEQLRGTEAFF. CDR3 nucleotides: TGTGCCAGCAGTGAACAGCTGAGGGGCACTGAAGCTTTCTTT. Complete variable domain (other parts from reference TRBV2 and TRBJ1-1): EPEVTQTPSHQVTQMGQEVILRCVPISNHLYFYWYRQILGQKVEFLVSFYNNEISEKSEIFDDQFSVERPDGSNFTLKIRSTKLEDSAMYFCASSEQLRGTEAFFGQGTRLTVV.

This clonotype was counted between two and nine times. V and J are TRBV9 and TRBJ2-7; D remains unclear. CDR1 and CDR2 from the germline V gene are SGDLS and YYNGEE. Trimming took 0 bases from V and 1 from J, leaving 8 bases between them. This CDR3 is 14 amino acids long. The CDR3 reads CASSVGPESYEQYF. For the CDR3, the DNA is TGTGCCAGCAGCGTAGGTCCAGAATCCTACGAGCAGTACTTC. Full variable domain (missing parts from reference TRBV9 and TRBJ2-7): DSGVTQTPKHLITATGQRVTLRCSPRSGDLSVYWYQQSLDQGLQFLIQYYNGEERAKGNILERFSAQQFPDLHSELNLSSLELGDSALYFCASSVGPESYEQYFGPGTRLTVT.

The genes are TRBV5-1 and TRBJ1-1, with TRBD1 matching over 12 bases. The CDR3 has 20 amino acids. The V gene's germline CDR1 is SGHRS and CDR2 YFSETQ. After removal of 2 bases from V and 1 base from J, the junction contained 15 bases not matched to a gene. CDR3 residues: CASSFARGSGTGGPNTEAFF. DNA of the CDR3: TGCGCCAGCAGCTTTGCTCGCGGATCCGGGACAGGGGGCCCGAACACTGAAGCTTTCTTT.

The CDR3 DNA reads as TGTGCCAGCATGCTAGCGGGTTTCCAAGAGACCCAGTACTTC. This translates into CASMLAGFQETQYF. V gene TRBV6-1 combines with J gene TRBJ2-5, with 8 nucleotides matching TRBD2. Germline CDR1 MNHNS, CDR2 SASEGT. The CDR3 contains 14 residues. The trim removed 7 bases at V and 1 base at J, leaving 5 bases unmatched.

V and J are TRBV11-2 and TRBJ1-1; a weak D match, TRBD1 (6 bases). The CDR3 is 14 residues long. Trimming took 3 bases from V and 6 from J, leaving 14 bases between them. The germline gives CDR1 SGHAT, CDR2 FQNNGV. The CDR3 is CASSFPRDRSEAFF. CDR3 coding DNA: TGTGCCAGCAGCTTTCCGCGAGACAGGTCTGAAGCTTTCTTT.

With regard to this clonotype: A much bigger clone sits one base away, suggesting this may be a read error. This chain uses TRBV6-5 with TRBJ1-2; D call uncertain. Germline V gives CDR1 MNHEY, CDR2 SVGAGI. The CDR3 is made up of 14 amino acids. The CDR3 sequence is CASSYGGVDYDYTF. The CDR3 coding sequence is TGTGCCAGCAGTTATGGTGGGGTGGACTATGACTACACCTTC.

Regarding this clonotype: At one of its ends the junction is not consistent with the germline gene, which may arise from a read error. The chain combines TRBV10-3 with TRBJ2-1; TRBD2 matches 7 bases. From germline, CDR1 is ENHRY and CDR2 SYGVKD. The CDR3 spans 13 residues. CDR3 amino acids: CAISEGTTCEKFF. The CDR3 DNA sequence: TGTGCCATCAGTGAGGGGACTACCTGTGAGAAGTTCTTC.

This clonotype came up once. Possible read error: a much larger clone is one base away. This sequence joins TRBV20-1 and TRBJ2-1; 9 bases are shared with TRBD2. V lost 6 bases and J lost 13; bases outside the gene matches: 16. The CDR3 is made up of 14 amino acids. Germline values: CDR1 DFQATT, CDR2 SNEGSKA (reference sequence). CDR3 in DNA: TGCAGTGCAGTCCGGCGGGAGGGAGGGGAGACCCAGTTCTTC. This encodes CSAVRREGGETQFF.

This clonotype was seen more than once but under ten times. The V and J genes are TRBV24-1 and TRBJ2-1; TRBD1 aligns across 7 bases. CDR1 and CDR2 (germline): KGHDR, SFDVKD. The CDR3 spans 16 residues. The V and J ends lost 4 bases and 1 base, in that order; junction bases with no gene match: 6. The DNA for the CDR3 is TGTGCCACCAGTGACAACGGACAGGTTTCCTACAATGAGCAGTTCTTC. This sequence encodes CATSDNGQVSYNEQFF.

The chain joins TRBV4-2 to TRBJ2-2; D is unclear. The CDR3 covers 15 residues. Germline loops: CDR1 LGHNA, CDR2 YNFKEQ. Trimming pared 4 bases from V and 9 bases from J, leaving 18 bases between. DNA of the CDR3: TGTGCCAGCAGCCCGGGCTCGGGCTACAACCGGGAGCTGTTTTTT. Its translation: CASSPGSGYNRELFF.